One sample yielded the 31 T cell receptor beta chains listed below, sequenced in a study of response to subunit inactivated influenza vaccine (dated by TCRdb to between 2017 and 2018). The library was made by RT-PCR. TCRdb lists the instrument as Illumina HiSeq 2500. The public reads were reprocessed in TCRdb via fastp at Q25 and MiXCR, keeping in-frame beta chains. Here each entry gathers all rows of one CDR3 protein and keeps the most common genes and DNA. Recorded for this sample are roughly 620,000 distinct CDR3 sequences; about 11% of them occurred a single time. 9.5% to 12% of the sample is in the top ten clones. These sequences were also reported in another study, on T cells expressing NK-cell markers. That second publication adds: The TCR beta cDNA libraries were made using 5'RACE template switching, a step that added both a universal primer site and unique molecular identifiers.

The source was PBMCs from blood, collected on the day of vaccination. The receptors here all came from a man aged 50-59 years who received an inactivated influenza vaccine. Donor details come from another sample of the same person, matched by shared clones.

This clonotype was counted a few times. The CDR3 coding sequence is TGCGCCAGCAGCTTGGACCAGGACTATGGCTACACCTTC. This encodes CASSLDQDYGYTF. The chain has TRBV5-1 and TRBJ1-2; D not resolved. CDR3 size: 13 residues. Germline CDR1 and CDR2: SGHRS and YFSETQ. The V end lost 0 bases, the J end lost 3 bases, and 6 bases lay between the germline ends.

This clonotype was observed many times. The chain couples TRBV28 to TRBJ2-7; D not resolved. The CDR3 is 14 residues long. V was cut by 3 bases and J by 0 bases, with 9 bases left in between. The germline CDR1 and CDR2 sequences are MDHEN and SYDVKM. In DNA, the CDR3 is TGTGCCAGCAGTTTCCAGTCAACCTCCTACGAGCAGTACTTC. It translates to CASSFQSTSYEQYF. Combining the CDR3 with reference TRBV28 and TRBJ2-7 gives the whole variable domain DVKVTQSSRYLVKRTGEKVFLECVQDMDHENMFWYRQDPGLGLRLIYFSYDVKMKEKGDIPEGYSVSREKKERFSLILESASTNQTSMYLCASSFQSTSYEQYFGPGTRLTVT.

J is TRBJ2-1 and V is TRBV28, with D uncertain. Looked up from germline, CDR1 is MDHEN and CDR2 is SYDVKM. The V and J ends lost 7 bases and 7 bases respectively, with 26 bases between them. This CDR3 spans 17 amino acids. The CDR3 is CASTTPGARALRNEQFF. The CDR3, as DNA: TGTGCCAGCACCACCCCGGGCGCGAGAGCGCTGAGGAATGAGCAGTTCTTC.

The chain recombines TRBV27 with TRBJ2-5, with 8 bases matching TRBD2. CDR1 MNHEY and CDR2 SMNVEV come from the germline V gene (reference sequence). Germline trimming cut 1 base from V and 5 bases from J; bases unmatched to any gene: 9. The CDR3 loop spans 16 amino acids. CDR3 nucleotides: TGTGCCAGCAGTTTATACGGGGGGGCTCTTTGGGAGACCCAGTACTTC. Encoded protein: CASSLYGGALWETQYF.

On this clonotype itself: One end of the junction is discordant with germline, which a read error may explain. This chain links TRBV12-3 or TRBV12-4 with TRBJ2-2, with D maybe TRBD2 (6 bases). CDR3 length equals 16 residues. As DNA, the CDR3 is TGTGCCAGCAGTTTATGGGGAGGACAAGTCACCGGGGAGCTGTCTTTT. This encodes CASSLWGGQVTGELSF.

This clonotype was found many times. CDR3 in DNA: TGTGCCAGCACCCGGGACAGCTCCTACGAGCAGTACTTC. This codes for CASTRDSSYEQYF. The chain recombines TRBV12-3 or TRBV12-4 with TRBJ2-7, with 7 positions matching TRBD1. The ends lost 7 bases at V and 0 bases at J; junction bases unmatched: 3. CDR3 size: 13 residues.

This clonotype has ten or more counts. J is TRBJ2-2 and V is TRBV5-6; D gene uncertain. V dropped 0 bases and J dropped 0 bases, with 9 bases sitting between them. This CDR3 contains 16 residues. CDR1 and CDR2 from the germline V gene are SGHDT and YYEEEE. CDR3 nucleotide sequence: TGTGCCAGCAGCTTGGCCCAAGGCACGAACACCGGGGAGCTGTTTTTT. Amino acids: CASSLAQGTNTGELFF. Full variable domain (rest looked up from reference TRBV5-6 and TRBJ2-2): DAGVTQSPTHLIKTRGQQVTLRCSPKSGHDTVSWYQQALGQGPQFIFQYYEEEERQRGNFPDRFSGHQFPNYSSELNVNALLLGDSALYLCASSLAQGTNTGELFFGEGSRLTVL.

The genes are TRBV7-3 and TRBJ2-5; D unresolved. Trimming shortened V by 5 bases and J by 3 bases, and 10 bases separated the two germline ends. CDR1 and CDR2 from the germline V gene are SGHTA and FQGTGA. The CDR3 covers 13 residues. CDR3 region: CASSPTREETQYF. The CDR3 nucleotides are TGTGCCAGCAGCCCTACAAGGGAAGAGACCCAGTACTTC.

Only a few counts were recorded for this clonotype. The chain combines TRBV20-1 with TRBJ2-7; 8 positions match TRBD1. CDR1 is DFQATT, CDR2 SNEGSKA, per germline (reference sequence). V lost 6 bases, J lost 3 bases, and 7 bases stayed unmatched. The CDR3 has 13 amino acids. The CDR3 protein is CSALGQGNYEQYF. DNA of the CDR3: TGCAGTGCCCTTGGACAGGGAAACTACGAGCAGTACTTC.

This clonotype was counted at least ten times. The CDR3 nucleotides are TGTGCCACCAGACTTTGGGGTCAGGGGCTAGCGGGACACAATGAGCAGTTCTTC. Its protein is CATRLWGQGLAGHNEQFF. The V gene is TRBV24-1, the J gene TRBJ2-1; 9 bases are a match to TRBD2. Germline trimming cut 7 bases from V and 5 bases from J; bases unmatched to any gene: 17. CDR1 KGHDR and CDR2 SFDVKD come from the germline V gene. CDR3 size: 18 residues.

This clonotype has only a few counts. The chain employs TRBV6-2 or TRBV6-3 and TRBJ2-7; the D gene could be TRBD1 or TRBD2 (5 bases each). Trimming removed 2 bases at V and 6 bases at J, with 14 bases between. Germline V gene data show CDR1 as MNHEY and CDR2 as SVGEGT. The CDR3 is 14 amino acids. CDR3 sequence (DNA): TGTGCCAGCAGTTACATCGGGGCCTTGTTCGAGCAGTACTTC. It yields the protein CASSYIGALFEQYF.

The chain links TRBV28 to TRBJ2-7; 9 bases align to TRBD1. The CDR3 covers 16 residues. The germline CDR1 and CDR2 sequences are MDHEN and SYDVKM. V shed 1 base, J shed 3 bases, and the junction held 7 bases outside the gene matches. DNA of the CDR3: TGTGCCAGCAGTTTATTGGGGACAGGGAATTACTACGAGCAGTACTTC. Translated, it gives CASSLLGTGNYYEQYF.

This chain connects TRBV10-3 to TRBJ2-7; 9 nucleotides match TRBD2. Trimming at V came to 4 bases and at J to 2 bases, leaving 12 bases not matched to a gene. CDR3 length: 17 amino acids. In germline, CDR1 is ENHRY, CDR2 SYGVKD. This chain's CDR3 is CAISVGLAGREAYEQYF. The CDR3 DNA reads TGTGCCATCAGTGTTGGGCTAGCGGGGAGAGAAGCCTACGAGCAGTACTTC.

This rearrangement joins TRBV24-1 to TRBJ2-5, with TRBD2 identical over 8 bases. The CDR3 consists of 15 residues. Germline-derived CDR1 and CDR2 are KGHDR and SFDVKD. Unmatched junction bases numbered 7, after V lost 3 bases and J lost 5 bases. CDR3 region: CATSDPSGPRETQYF. For the CDR3, the DNA is TGTGCCACCAGTGATCCTAGCGGGCCGAGGGAGACCCAGTACTTC.

This clonotype has a count of ten or more. This chain joins TRBV12-3 or TRBV12-4 and TRBJ2-5; D is possibly TRBD2 (7 bases). V shed 5 bases and J shed 2 bases, with 15 bases lying between them. This CDR3 spans 15 amino acids. DNA for the CDR3: TGTGCCAGCAGTCTGCTGAGGGGGGGGCAAGAGACCCAGTACTTC. Translated, it gives CASSLLRGGQETQYF.

The chain recombines TRBV9 with TRBJ2-3, with 12 bases fitting TRBD2. J gave up 2 bases and V 3 bases, and 4 bases lay outside the gene matches. The V gene's germline CDR1 is SGDLS and CDR2 YYNGEE. The CDR3 covers 16 residues. The CDR3 protein is CASSGGTSGPTDTQYF. CDR3 DNA sequence: TGTGCCAGCAGCGGGGGGACTAGCGGGCCCACAGATACGCAGTATTTT.

The chain links TRBV29-1 to TRBJ2-5; the D gene is possibly TRBD2 (5 bases). This CDR3 has 12 amino acids. Per germline, CDR1 SQVTM and CDR2 ANQGSEA. V lost 4 bases to trimming and J lost 3 bases, with 9 bases between them. The CDR3 DNA reads as TGCAGCGTTGGGAGGTCTGAAGAGACCCAGTACTTC. Its translation is CSVGRSEETQYF. The complete variable domain, with remaining parts taken from reference TRBV29-1 and TRBJ2-5, reads SAVISQKPSRDICQRGTSLTIQCQVDSQVTMMFWYRQQPGQSLTLIATANQGSEATYESGFVIDKFPISRPNLTFSTLTVSNMSPEDSSIYLCSVGRSEETQYFGPGTRLLVL.

This chain joins TRBV7-2 and TRBJ2-7, with D possibly matching TRBD2 (6 bases). Germline assignment: CDR1 SGHTA and CDR2 FQGNSA. This CDR3 has 13 residues. The V gene lost 5 bases and the J gene lost 7 bases, with 15 bases spanning the gap. The CDR3, as DNA: TGTGCCAGCAGCACCGGGGCGGGACGGGAGCAGTACTTC. Its protein is CASSTGAGREQYF.

This clonotype was counted between two and nine times. The genes are TRBV7-6 and TRBJ2-5, with TRBD1 matching 9 bases. The junction had 6 bases not matched to a gene; V was cut back by 5 bases and J by 2 bases. Germline V gene lookup returns CDR1 SGHVS and CDR2 FNYEAQ. The CDR3 totals 15 residues. CDR3 sequence (DNA): TGTGCCAGCAGCCAGGGGACAGGGCTACAAGAGACCCAGTACTTC. Amino acids: CASSQGTGLQETQYF.

V and J are TRBV6-5 and TRBJ2-1; 7 bases are shared with TRBD2. Germline loops: CDR1 MNHEY, CDR2 SVGAGI. The CDR3 runs 14 residues. V gave up 2 bases and J gave up 9 bases; unmatched junction bases: 7. In DNA form, the CDR3 reads TGTGCCAGCAGTTACGGTACTAGCGCTCGTGAGCAGTTCTTC. It codes for CASSYGTSAREQFF.

The table lists this clonotype with a few counts. The chain is built from TRBV20-1 and TRBJ2-1; 7 bases agree with TRBD2. The V and J ends lost 6 bases and 5 bases, in that order; junction bases with no gene match: 10. Germline V gene data show CDR1 as DFQATT and CDR2 as SNEGSKA (reference sequence). The CDR3 is made up of 14 amino acids. The CDR3 nucleotides are TGCAGTGCCCCGCGTCCTAGCGGCAACAATGAGCAGTTCTTC. It encodes CSAPRPSGNNEQFF.

This clonotype was seen only a few times. The chain carries TRBV5-1 and TRBJ2-7, with D tentatively TRBD1 or TRBD2 (5 bases each). Germline V CDR1 and CDR2: SGHRS, YFSETQ. V lost 2 bases to trimming and J lost 3 bases, with 9 bases between them. The CDR3 is 13 residues long. In DNA, the CDR3 is TGCGCCAGCAGCTTCGGGACCATCTACGAGCAGTACTTC. Translation: CASSFGTIYEQYF.

This clonotype was found a few times. The chain recombines TRBV20-1 with TRBJ2-3, with 8 bases lining up with TRBD1. J was trimmed by 0 bases and V by 5 bases; bases with no gene match: 4. CDR3 length equals 14 residues. From germline, CDR1 is DFQATT and CDR2 SNEGSKA (reference sequence). CDR3 bases: TGCAGTGCTCTGGGACAGGTCAGCACAGATACGCAGTATTTT. Its translation: CSALGQVSTDTQYF.

The chain combines TRBV7-6 with TRBJ2-5, with D unresolved. Per germline, CDR1 SGHVS and CDR2 FNYEAQ. This CDR3 contains 12 residues. The V and J ends lost 5 bases and 4 bases respectively, with 8 bases between them. CDR3 region: CASSRFRETQYF. CDR3 bases: TGTGCCAGCAGCCGCTTTCGAGAGACCCAGTACTTC.

This clonotype has more than one count but fewer than ten. The rearrangement uses TRBV29-1 and TRBJ1-1; 8 nucleotides match TRBD1. From germline, CDR1 is SQVTM and CDR2 ANQGSEA. With V trimmed by 7 bases and J by 1 base, 11 bases remained unmatched. This CDR3 has 15 residues. CDR3 in amino acids: CSGGQGAQGNTEAFF. The DNA for the CDR3 is TGCAGCGGGGGGCAGGGGGCTCAGGGGAACACTGAAGCTTTCTTT.

This clonotype was counted many times. The chain carries TRBV9 and TRBJ2-7, with D maybe TRBD1 (5 bases). Germline lookup yields CDR1 SGDLS and CDR2 YYNGEE. V was cut by 0 bases and J by 3 bases, with 10 bases left in between. The CDR3 totals 14 residues. This chain's CDR3 is CASSVATGYYEQYF. The CDR3 DNA reads TGTGCCAGCAGCGTAGCTACAGGCTACTACGAGCAGTACTTC.

The genes are TRBV10-3 and TRBJ1-1, with no clear D. Germline loops: CDR1 ENHRY, CDR2 SYGVKD. V gave up 3 bases and J gave up 3 bases, with 11 bases separating them. The CDR3 is 14 residues long. CDR3 nucleotide sequence: TGTGCCATCAGTGACCCCTGGGAGGACACTGAAGCTTTCTTT. Amino acid sequence: CAISDPWEDTEAFF.

V gene TRBV6-1 combines with J gene TRBJ1-4; D possibly corresponds to TRBD1 (6 bases). CDR1 is MNHNS and CDR2 is SASEGT in the germline V gene. V lost 9 bases and J 5 bases, leaving 22 bases between the germline ends. The CDR3 sequence is 16 residues long. CDR3 sequence: CASRHTTGRANEKLFF. The CDR3 DNA reads TGTGCCAGTCGCCACACAACAGGGAGGGCAAATGAAAAACTGTTTTTT.

The chain couples TRBV3-1 to TRBJ2-7, with a tentative D call TRBD2 (5 bases). CDR1 LGHDT and CDR2 YNNKEL come from the germline V gene (reference sequence). V lost 3 bases to trimming and J lost 4 bases, with 10 bases between them. This CDR3 is built from 13 residues. DNA for the CDR3: TGTGCCAGCAGCCACCATCGGACTTACGAGCAGTACTTC. Its protein product is CASSHHRTYEQYF.

This clonotype was counted at least ten times. The genes are TRBV5-1 and TRBJ1-2, with 7 bases identical to TRBD1. V lost 4 bases to trimming and J lost 8 bases; unmatched junction nucleotides: 2. Germline V gives CDR1 SGHRS, CDR2 YFSETQ. The CDR3 contains 11 residues. Written as DNA, the CDR3 is TGCGCCAGCAGCACGGGACAGGGCTACACCTTC. Its translation: CASSTGQGYTF.

This clonotype was recorded at least ten times. The chain combines TRBV5-6 with TRBJ1-1, with TRBD1 matching over 9 bases. Germline assignment: CDR1 SGHDT and CDR2 YYEEEE. This CDR3 is 17 amino acids long. The trim removed 4 bases at V and 4 bases at J, leaving 14 bases unmatched. The CDR3 nucleotides are TGTGCCAGCAGCCTATTCGCAGGGACAGGGTGGACCACTGAAGCTTTCTTT. This encodes CASSLFAGTGWTTEAFF.